Presented here are 14 T cell receptor beta chains from one specimen sequenced in a study of OX40 agonist ivuxolimab in advanced cancers. Libraries were prepared by immunoSEQ multiplex PCR; TCRdb keeps only in-frame clonotypes and omits some of them. The sample holds tens of thousands of clones, around 79% seen once. Sequencing was performed on CD4+ or CD8+ T cells sorted from blood, taken in a trial of the OX40 agonist ivuxolimab. The source of these receptors is an adult with an advanced solid tumor such as melanoma, head and neck, liver or kidney cancer.

This clone was picked up one time. The CDR3 DNA is TGTGCCAGCAGCCAAGACCTGCTTGTTAATACGCAGTATTTT. The encoded protein is CASSQDLLVNTQYF. V is TRBV14 and J is TRBJ2-3, with D unresolved. The CDR3 length is 14 residues. The V end was cut by 0 bases, the J end by 7 bases, with 11 bases between. From germline, CDR1 is SGHDN and CDR2 FVKESK.

V gene TRBV5-8 combines with J gene TRBJ1-1, with 8 bases aligning to TRBD1. The CDR3 runs 17 residues. J was trimmed by 0 bases and V by 0 bases; bases with no gene match: 7. Germline CDR1 reads SGHTS; CDR2 reads YDEGEE. CDR3 bases: TGTGCCAGCAGCTTGGGGCAGACAGGGGCGATGAACACTGAAGCTTTCTTT. It is translated as CASSLGQTGAMNTEAFF.

The chain carries TRBV27 and TRBJ2-2; 9 bases are shared with TRBD2. J lost 6 bases, V lost 5 bases, and 7 bases had no gene match. CDR1 and CDR2 from the germline V gene are MNHEY and SMNVEV (reference sequence). The CDR3 sequence is 15 residues long. The CDR3 sequence is CASSPGVAGAGELFF. CDR3 in DNA: TGTGCCAGCAGTCCGGGGGTAGCGGGAGCCGGGGAGCTGTTTTTT.

The chain joins TRBV29-1 to TRBJ2-1; 8 bases line up with TRBD2. The trim removed 3 bases at V and 3 bases at J, leaving 1 base unmatched. The CDR3 contains 13 residues. CDR1 and CDR2 from the germline V gene are SQVTM and ANQGSEA. CDR3 residues: CSVEGLGYNEQFF. CDR3 in DNA: TGCAGCGTTGAGGGACTAGGCTACAATGAGCAGTTCTTC.

This rearrangement joins TRBV5-1 to TRBJ2-5; 7 positions match TRBD2. Trimming removed 4 bases from V and 4 bases from J; junction bases left unmatched: 10. The CDR3 has 15 amino acids. The germline gives CDR1 SGHRS, CDR2 YFSETQ. CDR3: CASSPRGGRGETQYF. In DNA form, the CDR3 reads TGCGCCAGCAGCCCCCGGGGAGGGAGGGGAGAGACCCAGTACTTC.

About this clone: Other nucleotide sequences from this sample produce the same CDR3. The chain links TRBV9 to TRBJ2-2, with 7 bases lining up with TRBD2. J gave up 1 base and V 0 bases, and 0 bases lay outside the gene matches. This CDR3 comprises 15 residues. Germline CDR1 SGDLS, CDR2 YYNGEE. CDR3 residues: CASSVAGGNTGELFF. The CDR3 coding sequence is TGTGCCAGCAGCGTAGCGGGGGGGAACACCGGGGAGCTGTTTTTT.

The V call is TRBV29-1, the J call TRBJ2-1; weak D call: TRBD2 (6 bases). The CDR3 loop spans 16 amino acids. Germline V gives CDR1 SQVTM, CDR2 ANQGSEA. V was trimmed by 3 bases and J by 1 base, leaving 16 bases between them. CDR3 loop: CSVEWLNGGSYNEQFF. DNA of the CDR3: TGCAGCGTTGAGTGGCTCAACGGGGGATCCTACAATGAGCAGTTCTTC.

This clone was found a few times. This chain connects TRBV30 to TRBJ2-3; TRBD1 matches at 9 bases. CDR1 and CDR2 (germline): GTSNPN, SVGIG (reference sequence). The CDR3 is made up of 15 amino acids. The V segment lost 1 base and the J segment 4 bases; nucleotides outside the gene matches: 6. CDR3 loop: CAWSAGTGLADTQYF. In DNA, the CDR3 is TGTGCCTGGAGTGCCGGGACAGGGCTCGCAGATACGCAGTATTTT.

The rearrangement joins TRBV9 to TRBJ1-4, with a weak D call TRBD1 (5 bases). The CDR3 loop spans 16 amino acids. V was clipped by 0 bases and J by 4 bases, with 13 bases between them. Germline assignment: CDR1 SGDLS and CDR2 YYNGEE. As DNA, the CDR3 is TGTGCCAGCAGCGTAGAAGGGGCCCCGATTAATGAAAAACTGTTTTTT. This gives the protein CASSVEGAPINEKLFF.

V and J are TRBV9 and TRBJ2-6, with 8 bases fitting TRBD2. The V gene end was trimmed by 0 bases and the J gene end by 2 bases; junction bases not matched to a gene: 1. Germline CDR1 reads SGDLS; CDR2 reads YYNGEE. The CDR3 length is 16 residues. CDR3 loop: CASSVGAGAGANVLTF. The CDR3 DNA follows: TGTGCCAGCAGCGTAGGAGCGGGGGCTGGGGCCAACGTCCTGACTTTC.

V and J are TRBV7-6 and TRBJ2-7; D is uncertain. The CDR3 totals 13 residues. V was trimmed by 3 bases and J by 2 bases, leaving 8 bases between them. Germline values: CDR1 SGHVS, CDR2 FNYEAQ. CDR3 in amino acids: CASSLLKPYEQYF. In nucleotides, the CDR3 is TGTGCCAGCAGCTTGCTAAAACCCTACGAGCAGTACTTC.

The rearrangement joins TRBV19 to TRBJ2-4; 9 positions agree with TRBD1. The CDR3 is 18 amino acids. Germline assignment: CDR1 LNHDA and CDR2 SQIVND (reference sequence). With V trimmed by 1 base and J by 0 bases, 7 bases remained unmatched. CDR3 bases: TGTGCCAGTAGTATAGTCTTGGACAGGGGAGTAGCCAAAAACATTCAGTACTTC. Translated: CASSIVLDRGVAKNIQYF.

This clone was seen just once. The V call is TRBV30, the J call TRBJ1-1; 9 nucleotides align to TRBD1. The CDR3 has 14 amino acids. Germline CDR1 and CDR2: GTSNPN and SVGIG (reference sequence). V dropped 4 bases and J dropped 3; count of bases not matched to a gene: 6. In DNA form, the CDR3 reads TGTGCCTGGACCCCGGGACAGGGATACACTGAAGCTTTCTTT. Its translation is CAWTPGQGYTEAFF. The whole variable domain, remainder taken from reference TRBV30 and TRBJ1-1, is SQTIHQWPATLVQPVGSPLSLECTVEGTSNPNLYWYRQAAGRGLQLLFYSVGIGQISSEVPQNLSASRPQDRQFILSSKKLLLSDSGFYLCAWTPGQGYTEAFFGQGTRLTVV.

J is TRBJ2-7 and V is TRBV15, with no clear D. Per germline, CDR1 LNHNV and CDR2 YYDKDF (reference sequence). Trimming stripped 0 bases from V and 9 bases from J, with 12 bases between. CDR3 length: 13 residues. The CDR3 coding sequence is TGTGCCACCAGCAGAGATCTCGGCAGCTGGCAGTACTTC. It encodes CATSRDLGSWQYF.